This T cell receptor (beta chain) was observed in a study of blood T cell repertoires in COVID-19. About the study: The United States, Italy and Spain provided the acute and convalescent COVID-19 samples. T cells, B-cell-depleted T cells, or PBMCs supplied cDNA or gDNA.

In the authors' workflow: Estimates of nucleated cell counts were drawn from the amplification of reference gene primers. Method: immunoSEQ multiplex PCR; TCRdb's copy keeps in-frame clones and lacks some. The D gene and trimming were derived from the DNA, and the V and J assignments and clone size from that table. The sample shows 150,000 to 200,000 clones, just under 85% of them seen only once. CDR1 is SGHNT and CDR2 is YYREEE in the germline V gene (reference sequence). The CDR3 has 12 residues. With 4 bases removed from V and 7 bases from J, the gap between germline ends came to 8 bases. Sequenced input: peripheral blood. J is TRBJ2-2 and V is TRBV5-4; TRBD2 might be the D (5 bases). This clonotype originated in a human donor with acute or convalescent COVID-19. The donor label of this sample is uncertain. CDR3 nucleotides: TGTGCCAGCAGCCCCACTAGCGGGGAGCTGTTTTTT. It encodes CASSPTSGELFF.